A selection of T cell receptor beta chains follows, all from one sample in a study of regulatory T cells in long-lasting Graves disease. TCRdb reprocessed the multiplex PCR reads with MiXCR, giving one entry per CDR3 protein. The sample holds around 400,000 distinct CDR3 sequences, roughly a fifth seen once. Here the sequenced sample was peripheral blood mononuclear cells (PBMCs), taken when the disease was refractory, from a patient treated with antithyroid drugs. These receptors originate from a female donor with Graves disease. Both conserved end residues are part of each CDR3. Each record gives: V gene, clone size, D gene, J gene, CDR3 DNA, CDR3 protein. The D gene is left open where the match is weak. Size values are once, few and many counts, or a class for expanded clones, and some rows have none.

TRBV4-1	-	-	TRBJ2-6	TGCGCCAGCAGCCAAGCGCGGGCTGGGGCCAACGTCCTGACTTTC	CASSQARAGANVLTF
TRBV28	many	TRBD2	TRBJ2-7	TGTGCCAGCAGTTTAGGACTAGCGGGAGCTGGCGAGCAGTACTTC	CASSLGLAGAGEQYF
TRBV12-3/TRBV12-4	-	-	TRBJ1-2	TGTGCCAGCAGTACGTACAGGGACCCCGGTGCCTTC	CASSTYRDPGAF
TRBV12-3/TRBV12-4	many	-	TRBJ2-4	TGTGCCAGCAGTTTAGACAGGGAAGCCAAAAACATTCAGTACTTC	CASSLDREAKNIQYF
TRBV7-9	many	-	TRBJ2-7	TGTGCCAGCAGCTTAGTACAGAGTACCTACGAGCAGTACTTC	CASSLVQSTYEQYF
TRBV5-6	-	-	TRBJ1-1	TGTGCCAGCAGCCCGGACTACTCGAACACTGAAGCTTTCTTT	CASSPDYSNTEAFF
TRBV7-9	-	TRBD1	TRBJ2-7	TGTGCCAGCAGCTTGAGGACAGGGAACGAGCAGTACTTC	CASSLRTGNEQYF
TRBV30	-	-	TRBJ2-5	TGTGCCTGGACTCAGTCGTCATCCCAAGAGACCCAGTACTTC	CAWTQSSSQETQYF
TRBV7-2	-	TRBD2	TRBJ2-7	TGTGCCAGCAGAAAGACCGGGACTAGCGGGACCTACGAGCAGTACTTC	CASRKTGTSGTYEQYF
TRBV29-1	many	TRBD1	TRBJ2-5	TGCAGCGGGACAGGGGGGCAAGAGACCCAGTACTTC	CSGTGGQETQYF
TRBV19	few	TRBD2	TRBJ2-4	TGTGCCAGTTCCCCGGGAGTAGCGGGAGGGCCTATCGACATTCAGTACTTC	CASSPGVAGGPIDIQYF
TRBV19	-	-	TRBJ1-2	TGTGCCACAGGACAGTCCTTCTATGGCTACACCTTC	CATGQSFYGYTF
TRBV27	-	TRBD1	TRBJ2-7	TGTGCCAGCAGTTCCACTTACCGGGACAGGGGCCTTACCTACGAGCAGTACTTC	CASSSTYRDRGLTYEQYF
TRBV28	-	TRBD1	TRBJ2-1	TGTGCCAGCGGTTTCCTACAGGGACAGGGTAACAATGAGCAGTTCTTC	CASGFLQGQGNNEQFF
TRBV7-8	many	TRBD2	TRBJ2-5	TGTGCCAGCAGCCGGGGACTAGCGGGAGGGGCAGAGACCCAGTACTTC	CASSRGLAGGAETQYF
TRBV2	many	-	TRBJ2-5	TGTGCCAGCAGTGAAGTGGTCAGACAAGAGACCCAGTACTTC	CASSEVVRQETQYF
TRBV5-5	few	TRBD1	TRBJ2-5	TGTGCCAGCAGCTTGGTACAGGGGAAAGAGACCCAGTACTTC	CASSLVQGKETQYF
TRBV28	many	-	TRBJ1-2	TGTGCCACGGGAGAGAAGAACTATGGCTACACCTTC	CATGEKNYGYTF
TRBV20-1	-	-	TRBJ2-6	TGCAGTGCTAGAAGGCTCGGGGCCAACGTCCTGACTTTC	CSARRLGANVLTF
TRBV3-1	many	TRBD2	TRBJ2-7	TGTGCCAGCGGACTAGCGGGGACCCTATACGAGCAGTACTTC	CASGLAGTLYEQYF
TRBV27	few	-	TRBJ1-2	TGTGCCAGCGGATCGGGGGATGGCTACACCTTC	CASGSGDGYTF
TRBV19	few	-	TRBJ2-7	TGTGCCAGTAGCCTACAGGATTCTCCCTACGAGCAGTACTTC	CASSLQDSPYEQYF
TRBV10-1	many	-	TRBJ1-5	TGCGCCAGCAGTGGAAGAAAAACCGGGAGCACTTTTTTTCATCAGCCCCAGCATTTT	CASSGRKTGSTFFHQPQHF
TRBV29-1	many	TRBD2	TRBJ2-7	TGCAGCGTTGAAGTCAGCGGGAGTCACCTGGGCGAGCAGTACTTC	CSVEVSGSHLGEQYF
TRBV7-8	many	-	TRBJ1-5	TGTGCCAGCAGCTTACAGATATCTAGCAATCAGCCCCAGCATTTT	CASSLQISSNQPQHF
TRBV2	many	-	TRBJ1-5	TGTGCCAGCAGTGGGGGGATAGGGGGAATCAATCAGCCCCAGCATTTT	CASSGGIGGINQPQHF
TRBV10-2	-	-	TRBJ2-3	TGCGCCAGCAGGCTCCGGGACCGCCTTGGGGATACGCAGTATTTT	CASRLRDRLGDTQYF
TRBV4-1	few	-	TRBJ1-6	TGCGCCAGCAGCCAAGCTGGGGAGAGGGCCGCTTTTAATTCACCCCTCCACTTT	CASSQAGERAAFNSPLHF
TRBV5-6	few	TRBD2	TRBJ2-7	TGTGCCAGCAGCTTGGAACTAGCGGGAGTACTTTACGAGCAGTACTTC	CASSLELAGVLYEQYF
TRBV3-1	many	-	TRBJ2-2	TGTGCCAGCAGCCAAAATCCCGGGGAGCTGTTTTTT	CASSQNPGELFF
TRBV24-1	-	-	TRBJ1-5	TGTGCCACCAGTTCCCCAGAGGGGCAGCCCCAGCATTTT	CATSSPEGQPQHF
TRBV30	-	-	TRBJ2-1	TGTGCCTCCACCCCCTCATTCTCCTACAATGAGCAGTTCTTC	CASTPSFSYNEQFF
TRBV18	-	TRBD1	TRBJ2-7	TGTGCCAGCTCACGGGACAGGGAGGACGAGCAGTACTTC	CASSRDREDEQYF
TRBV3-1	-	-	TRBJ2-7	TGTGCCAGCAGCCAAGGGACTCCCGAGCAGTACTTC	CASSQGTPEQYF
TRBV28	many	-	TRBJ2-4	TGTGCCAGCAGTTACCCCGGGACCAAAAACATTCAGTACTTC	CASSYPGTKNIQYF
TRBV28	many	TRBD1	TRBJ1-2	TGTGCCAGCGTGACAGGGCCCTATGGCTACACCTTC	CASVTGPYGYTF
TRBV6-5	many	-	TRBJ2-7	TGTGCCAGCAGTTCGGGGGACTACGAGCAGTACTTC	CASSSGDYEQYF
TRBV29-1	many	-	TRBJ1-1	TGCAGCGTTGACAGGCAAAACCTGAACACTGAAGCTTTCTTT	CSVDRQNLNTEAFF
TRBV12-3/TRBV12-4	-	-	TRBJ2-3	TGTGCCAGCCGTTTCGGAGATACGCAGTATTTT	CASRFGDTQYF
TRBV12-3/TRBV12-4	many	TRBD1	TRBJ1-2	TGTGCCAGCACCCGGACAGGAACTCTTGGTGGCTACACCTTC	CASTRTGTLGGYTF
TRBV2	many	TRBD2	TRBJ2-5	TGTGCCAGCAGTGAAGCGCTTACTAGCGGGAGGGGGGAGACCCAGTACTTC	CASSEALTSGRGETQYF
TRBV28	many	-	TRBJ1-5	TGTGCCAGCAGTTTTCAGCGGATTCCTAGCAATCAGCCCCAGCATTTT	CASSFQRIPSNQPQHF
TRBV11-2	many	-	TRBJ1-1	TGTGCCAGCAGCTTAATAACTGAAGCTTTCTTT	CASSLITEAFF
TRBV7-2	-	TRBD2	TRBJ2-5	TGTGCCAGCAGCTCTGATAGGCGGGAGACGGGGCAAGAGACCCAGTACTTC	CASSSDRRETGQETQYF
TRBV7-9	-	-	TRBJ1-1	TGTGCCAGCAGCTTCAGCCCGGGTCCTGAAGCTTTCTTT	CASSFSPGPEAFF
TRBV27	-	-	TRBJ2-2	TGTGCCAGCAGGATTGGAGAGGAAAGCACCGGGGAGCTGTTTTTT	CASRIGEESTGELFF
TRBV3-1	many	-	TRBJ2-5	TGTGCCAGCCGACTCAGAGAGACCCAGTACTTC	CASRLRETQYF
TRBV20-1	many	-	TRBJ1-6	TGCAGTGCTAGAGATGAACAGAATTCACCCCTCCACTTT	CSARDEQNSPLHF
TRBV20-1	-	TRBD2	TRBJ2-3	TGCAGTGCCCAAGGGCCCAGCGGGAGTGCGCAGTATTTT	CSAQGPSGSAQYF
TRBV3-1	few	TRBD2	TRBJ2-2	TGTGCCAGCAGCCCGAGAAGCGGGAGGGCCGTTATCGGGGAGCTGTTTTTT	CASSPRSGRAVIGELFF
TRBV15	many	TRBD1	TRBJ1-2	TGTGCCACCAGCGTAGGACAGGGTTCCTACACCTTC	CATSVGQGSYTF
TRBV28	many	-	TRBJ2-2	TGTGCCAGCAGTTTTCACGGAAACACCGGGGAGCTGTTTTTT	CASSFHGNTGELFF